This section outlines one T cell receptor (beta chain) sequence together with its context. This clonotype was observed a single time. No antigen is known for it. No qualities accompany the bases; no much larger clone lies one base away. A lone read is weak support. This entry comes from a study of blood T cells in healthy people across ages (dated by TCRdb to about 2015). Broadly, across the study: In model experiments, template switching captured roughly one uniquely barcoded TCR beta cDNA molecule for every two T cells. To track age-related changes in TCR beta repertoire diversity, the study relied on deep sequencing normalized with unique cDNA molecular identifiers. Donors were grouped into four age groups: young (average roughly 17 years), middle-aged (roughly 38), aged (roughly 67) and long-lived (around 80). Donors of different ages were randomly distributed across sequencing lanes to avoid experimental bias. Two additional independent replicas of 1 million unique cDNA reads from the same blood draw were analyzed for two donors (one aged 18 to 30 and one aged 80 or older). Beyond this particular receptor, the publication reports: There was a strong correlation between observed TCR beta diversity and the percentage of naive T cells measured by flow cytometry. Compared with the aged group, more naive CD4+ T cells, fewer expanded clones and increased TCR diversity were shown by the long-lived group, suggesting age selection. Donor CMV infection status was unknown, potentially confounding age-related changes in expanded clonotypes. Bulk unsorted PBMC profiling prevented conclusive comparison of naive and antigen-experienced compartments. As age increased, observed TCR beta diversity per million T cells dropped in a roughly linear way, and a significant reduction was already evident by age about 40. Estimates of total diversity based on one million sequenced T cells were regarded as lower bounds and as underestimates.

The 39 donors, aged about 6 to 95 years, were systemically healthy Caucasian individuals from Russia. Each donor gave 9 to 10 milliliters of peripheral blood, collected into EDTA-treated Vacutainer tubes. Ficoll-Paque density-gradient centrifugation was used to isolate PBMCs, with at least 7 million per sample. Total RNA was extracted from PBMCs with Trizol reagent, with at least 5.5 micrograms obtained per sample. For every donor, flow cytometry on a PBMC aliquot measured the percentage of naive CD45RAhigh/CD27high T cells. CDR1 and CDR2 (SGHRS, YFSETQ) derive from the germline V gene. Trimming accounts for 0 bases at V and 5 bases at J, while the number of junction bases matched to no gene is 9. From the cysteine up to the phenylalanine, the CDR3 has a length of 16 residues. The retained sequence is limited to the CDR3, 48 bases, with the frame set at the first base. The library was prepared using 5' RACE. Sequencing took place on an Illumina HiSeq 2500. A second PCR of about 6 to 12 cycles was performed with a sample-barcoded 5' primer and a J-beta primer mix. Each TCR beta cDNA molecule received a unique molecular identifier from a template-switch 5' adaptor carrying 12 random nucleotides. Each sample yielded at least 2.5 million CDR3-containing paired-end reads. All of the RNA was converted into first-strand cDNA using the Mint cDNA synthesis kit, with a TRBC-specific oligonucleotide serving as the primer. After uracil-DNA glycosylase treatment, a first 18-cycle PCR used universal primers M1SS and BC2_uni_R on all cDNA. The published analysis was carried out like this. Each sample was normalized by randomly selecting 1 million high-quality reads, each carrying a distinct molecular identifier. Instead of being binned into consensus sequences, reads with shared molecular identifiers were discarded. MiTCR, set to a Q25 quality threshold and the strictest error-elimination algorithm, was used for CDR3 identification, clonotype clustering and error correction. A nonparametric unseen species model using Euler transformation provided a lower-bound estimate of total TCR beta diversity. TCRdb reran the public reads through fastp at Q25 and MiXCR, keeping productive beta chains. Every distinct CDR3 protein forms one entry, paired with its most common genes and DNA. These V and J calls rely on TCRdb rather than the paper's analysis. The sample table shows hundreds of thousands of distinct CDR3 sequences, and less than 45% are seen once. The ten largest clonotypes hold about 32% of the sample.

This sequence originates from an older man in good health. The sequenced material came from blood. The rearrangement joined TRBV5-1 to TRBJ2-5; 8 central bases correspond to TRBD2. The DNA sequence reads TGCGCCAGCAGCTTGGAAGGATCGGGGGGGTACGAGACCCAGTACTTC. It is translated as CASSLEGSGGYETQYF.